One and the same sample provided the 3 T cell receptor beta chains below, sequenced in a study of T-cell reconstitution after alpha-beta-depleted transplantation in children (dated by TCRdb to the mid-2010s). The library was produced with PCR. The sequencing machine was an Illumina HiSeq 2500. To normalize quantification of the TCRbeta repertoire, the TCR libraries were built with molecular barcoding that relied on unique molecular identifiers. TCRdb cleaned the public reads at Q25 with fastp, built clones with MiXCR and kept in-frame beta chains. Each CDR3 protein gets just one entry, which takes the most common genes and DNA from the rows behind it. The sample includes almost 250,000 distinct CDR3 sequences, with around 25% observed a single time. Roughly 2.7% of the sample comes from the top ten. Taken with the paper, the label for treatment or condition translates to: allogeneic hematopoietic cell transplantation with graft depleted of TCRalphabeta T cells and CD19 B cells.

Source: PBMCs, taken before TCRalphabeta/CD19-depleted stem cell transplant. The source of these receptors is a girl aged 2 to 10 with Fanconi anemia, due to receive a stem cell transplant.

This clonotype was counted a few times. The CDR3 DNA reads TGCAGGACAACGGGACTAGCGCGGGAGACCCAGTACTTC. As protein: CRTTGLARETQYF. The gene calls are TRBV20-1 and TRBJ2-5; 10 bases are shared with TRBD2. From germline, CDR1 is DFQATT and CDR2 SNEGSKA (reference sequence). This CDR3 is built from 13 residues.

The gene calls are TRBV5-5 and TRBJ2-5; 10 bases agree with TRBD1. The V gene's germline CDR1 is SGHKS and CDR2 YYEKEE (reference sequence). Trimming removed 5 bases from V and 4 bases from J; junction bases left unmatched: 11. CDR3 size: 16 residues. CDR3 sequence (DNA): TGTGCCAGCAGTCCCGGGACAGGGGATAAGGGAGAGACCCAGTACTTC. This sequence encodes CASSPGTGDKGETQYF.

This clonotype was picked up many times. This sequence joins TRBV2 and TRBJ2-7, with 8 bases that match TRBD2. The CDR3 is made up of 13 amino acids. Losses at the gene ends were 10 bases for V and 4 bases for J; bases not matched to a gene: 9. CDR1 is SNHLY and CDR2 is FYNNEI in the germline V gene. The CDR3 reads CATSGTSIYEQYF. The CDR3 DNA reads as TGTGCCACCTCCGGGACTAGTATTTACGAGCAGTACTTC.